This is a list of T cell receptor beta chains from one sample in a study of type 1 regulatory T cells. These TCRs' antigens remain unknown. TCRdb called the reads again in MiXCR, with one record for every CDR3 protein. The sample holds tens of thousands of distinct CDR3 sequences, 72% seen once. The sample comprised cultured T cells, either the whole culture or a sorted T cell fraction (not recorded which). The receptors originated from a human donor in good health. CDR3s include the opening cysteine and the closing phenylalanine or tryptophan. The order of the fields is D gene, clone size, V gene, J gene, CDR3 protein, CDR3 DNA. A D gene is named only where the DNA matches it firmly. Where a row states a size, it is once, few, many or the class of an expanded clone; other rows omit it.

d_call: TRBD2; clone_size: -; v_call: TRBV4-1; j_call: TRBJ2-1; cdr3_aa: CASSQVGRGAYNEQFF; cdr3_nt: TGCGCCAGCAGCCAAGTCGGCCGGGGGGCCTACAATGAGCAGTTCTTC
d_call: TRBD2; clone_size: -; v_call: TRBV3-1; j_call: TRBJ2-1; cdr3_aa: CASSQDFPNGGASYNEQFF; cdr3_nt: TGTGCCAGCAGCCAAGATTTTCCTAACGGGGGGGCCTCCTACAATGAGCAGTTCTTC
d_call: TRBD2; clone_size: -; v_call: TRBV4-1; j_call: TRBJ2-2; cdr3_aa: CASGTGLGYTGELFF; cdr3_nt: TGCGCCAGCGGGACGGGACTAGGCTACACCGGGGAGCTGTTTTTT
d_call: -; clone_size: -; v_call: TRBV7-2; j_call: TRBJ1-5; cdr3_aa: CASSLESSNQPQHF; cdr3_nt: TGTGCCAGCAGCTTAGAGTCAAGTAATCAACCCCAGCATTTT
d_call: -; clone_size: -; v_call: TRBV27; j_call: TRBJ2-3; cdr3_aa: CASSLPWARADTQYF; cdr3_nt: TGTGCCAGCAGCCTCCCCTGGGCAAGGGCTGATACGCAGTATTTT
d_call: -; clone_size: -; v_call: TRBV6-1; j_call: TRBJ1-6; cdr3_aa: CESRGGGIDSPLHF; cdr3_nt: TGTGAGTCAAGGGGAGGGGGGATTGACTCACCCCTCCACTTT
d_call: -; clone_size: -; v_call: TRBV11-2; j_call: TRBJ2-6; cdr3_aa: CASSSFGGLKPGANVLTF; cdr3_nt: TGTGCCAGCAGCTCCTTTGGGGGCCTAAAGCCTGGGGCCAACGTCCTGACTTTC
d_call: -; clone_size: -; v_call: TRBV10-3; j_call: TRBJ2-5; cdr3_aa: CAISASRGTQYF; cdr3_nt: TGTGCCATCAGTGCTAGCAGAGGGACCCAGTACTTC
d_call: TRBD1; clone_size: once; v_call: TRBV2; j_call: TRBJ2-2; cdr3_aa: CASRGQGANTGELFF; cdr3_nt: TGTGCCAGCAGAGGACAGGGGGCGAACACCGGGGAGCTGTTTTTT
d_call: -; clone_size: -; v_call: TRBV18; j_call: TRBJ2-5; cdr3_aa: CASGLTGPGRETQYF; cdr3_nt: TGTGCCAGCGGACTTACCGGACCCGGGCGAGAGACCCAGTACTTC
d_call: TRBD1; clone_size: medium-sized; v_call: TRBV28; j_call: TRBJ1-2; cdr3_aa: CASTQGARYYGYTF; cdr3_nt: TGTGCCAGCACCCAGGGGGCGCGGTACTATGGCTACACCTTC
d_call: TRBD1; clone_size: -; v_call: TRBV19; j_call: TRBJ1-5; cdr3_aa: CASSYVRQGASQPQHF; cdr3_nt: TGTGCCAGTAGTTACGTGAGACAGGGGGCATCTCAGCCCCAGCATTTT
d_call: TRBD1; clone_size: -; v_call: TRBV10-3; j_call: TRBJ1-1; cdr3_aa: CATRDSQNTEAFF; cdr3_nt: TGTGCCACCAGGGACAGCCAGAACACTGAAGCTTTCTTT
d_call: TRBD1; clone_size: -; v_call: TRBV5-1; j_call: TRBJ2-7; cdr3_aa: CASRSGTGMSEQYF; cdr3_nt: TGCGCCAGCAGGTCCGGGACAGGGATGAGCGAGCAGTACTTC
d_call: -; clone_size: -; v_call: TRBV6-5; j_call: TRBJ2-7; cdr3_aa: CASSYYPSGRWEQYF; cdr3_nt: TGTGCCAGCAGTTATTACCCCTCTGGTAGATGGGAGCAGTACTTC
d_call: -; clone_size: few; v_call: TRBV30; j_call: TRBJ2-2; cdr3_aa: CAWGSREDYLYTGELFF; cdr3_nt: TGTGCCTGGGGTAGTCGCGAGGACTACTTATACACCGGGGAGCTGTTTTTT
d_call: -; clone_size: medium-sized; v_call: TRBV3-1; j_call: TRBJ2-2; cdr3_aa: CASTRAGELFF; cdr3_nt: TGTGCCAGCACCCGTGCCGGGGAGCTGTTTTTT
d_call: -; clone_size: few; v_call: TRBV3-1; j_call: TRBJ2-1; cdr3_aa: CASSQFSGVLHNEQFF; cdr3_nt: TGTGCCAGCAGCCAATTTTCGGGGGTGTTACACAATGAGCAGTTCTTC
d_call: -; clone_size: -; v_call: TRBV12-3/TRBV12-4; j_call: TRBJ2-5; cdr3_aa: CASTPGALAYRETQYF; cdr3_nt: TGTGCCAGCACTCCAGGGGCCCTTGCTTACAGGGAGACCCAGTACTTC
d_call: TRBD1; clone_size: few; v_call: TRBV3-1; j_call: TRBJ1-1; cdr3_aa: CASSQAYEGARTEAFF; cdr3_nt: TGTGCCAGCAGCCAAGCTTACGAGGGGGCTAGGACTGAAGCTTTCTTT
d_call: -; clone_size: -; v_call: TRBV4-1; j_call: TRBJ1-2; cdr3_aa: CASSLQGVANGYTF; cdr3_nt: TGCGCCAGCAGCCTTCAGGGTGTCGCAAATGGCTACACCTTC
d_call: TRBD1; clone_size: -; v_call: TRBV20-1; j_call: TRBJ2-7; cdr3_aa: CSALRQGAYEQYF; cdr3_nt: TGCAGTGCCCTGCGACAGGGAGCCTACGAGCAGTACTTC
d_call: -; clone_size: -; v_call: TRBV20-1; j_call: TRBJ2-5; cdr3_aa: CSASPTTARETQYF; cdr3_nt: TGCAGTGCTAGCCCGACTACCGCCCGAGAGACCCAGTACTTC
d_call: -; clone_size: once; v_call: TRBV6-6; j_call: TRBJ2-1; cdr3_aa: CASGTGRHNEQFF; cdr3_nt: TGTGCCAGCGGGACGGGCAGGCACAATGAGCAGTTCTTC
d_call: TRBD1; clone_size: -; v_call: TRBV7-2; j_call: TRBJ2-3; cdr3_aa: CASTSAGTATARSTDTQYF; cdr3_nt: TGTGCCAGCACCTCAGCCGGGACAGCGACTGCCCGAAGCACAGATACGCAGTATTTT
d_call: TRBD1; clone_size: -; v_call: TRBV20-1; j_call: TRBJ1-5; cdr3_aa: CSAGDRGSNQPQHF; cdr3_nt: TGCAGTGCCGGGGACAGGGGGAGCAATCAGCCCCAGCATTTT
d_call: -; clone_size: few; v_call: TRBV5-1; j_call: TRBJ1-1; cdr3_aa: CASRETPVNTEAFF; cdr3_nt: TGCGCCAGCAGAGAAACGCCGGTGAACACTGAAGCTTTCTTT
d_call: -; clone_size: -; v_call: TRBV6-2/TRBV6-3; j_call: TRBJ2-3; cdr3_aa: CASSDHTDTQYF; cdr3_nt: TGTGCCAGCAGTGACCACACAGATACGCAGTATTTT
d_call: TRBD1; clone_size: few; v_call: TRBV6-1; j_call: TRBJ2-4; cdr3_aa: CASMDRGDGWDIQYF; cdr3_nt: TGTGCCAGCATGGACAGGGGGGACGGATGGGACATTCAGTACTTC
d_call: -; clone_size: once; v_call: TRBV28; j_call: TRBJ2-1; cdr3_aa: CASRTLRGSSYNEQFF; cdr3_nt: TGTGCCAGCAGAACTTTGAGGGGAAGCTCCTACAATGAGCAGTTCTTC
d_call: -; clone_size: -; v_call: TRBV11-2; j_call: TRBJ2-5; cdr3_aa: CASSLGDVTQYF; cdr3_nt: TGTGCCAGCAGCTTAGGTGACGTGACCCAGTACTTC
d_call: -; clone_size: once; v_call: TRBV4-1; j_call: TRBJ1-5; cdr3_aa: CASSQDRGGGPGQPQHF; cdr3_nt: TGCGCCAGCAGCCAAGATCGGGGCGGGGGGCCCGGTCAGCCCCAGCATTTT
d_call: -; clone_size: -; v_call: TRBV19; j_call: TRBJ2-7; cdr3_aa: CASRQGTDEQYF; cdr3_nt: TGTGCCAGTAGACAGGGTACGGACGAGCAGTACTTC
d_call: -; clone_size: -; v_call: TRBV16; j_call: TRBJ1-6; cdr3_aa: CASSPRPWVGKNSPLHF; cdr3_nt: TGTGCCAGCAGCCCACGACCGTGGGTAGGGAAAAATTCACCCCTCCACTTT
d_call: -; clone_size: -; v_call: TRBV3-1; j_call: TRBJ2-2; cdr3_aa: CASSQGGHNTGELFF; cdr3_nt: TGTGCCAGCAGCCAAGGGGGACACAACACCGGGGAGCTGTTTTTT